What follows are 5 T cell receptor beta chains derived from one specimen sequenced in a study of breast tumors, draining lymph nodes, adjacent tissues. Each CDR3 protein is one row after TCRdb ran MiXCR on the multiplex PCR reads. The profile shows about 60,000 distinct CDR3 sequences, less than 75% of them singletons. The sample comprised breast tumor tissue. The source is a female donor with breast cancer. Some clones in this sample may be carry-over from other donors' samples.

The rearrangement links TRBV19 to TRBJ1-1; no firm D call. Germline assignment: CDR1 LNHDA and CDR2 SQIVND (reference sequence). V was pared by 6 bases and J by 5 bases, with 7 bases between. The length of the CDR3 is 11 residues. The CDR3 DNA is TGTGCCAGTAGAAGGGATACTGAAGCTTTCTTT. This gives the protein CASRRDTEAFF.

This clonotype was counted ten times or more. This rearrangement joins TRBV28 to TRBJ1-2, with D unclear. CDR1 is MDHEN and CDR2 is SYDVKM in the germline V gene. The CDR3 is 12 amino acids. Trimming pared 10 bases from V and 0 bases from J, leaving 9 bases between. The CDR3 DNA sequence: TGTGCCACTTCCACCTCTAACTATGGCTACACCTTC. As protein: CATSTSNYGYTF.

This clonotype appeared many times. V and J are TRBV6-6 and TRBJ2-5; 9 bases line up with TRBD2. Germline CDR1 MNHNY, CDR2 SVGAGI (reference sequence). The CDR3 consists of 15 residues. Trimming cost V 5 bases and J 0 bases; bases outside gene matches: 4. CDR3 bases: TGTGCCAGCAGTCGCCAGCGGGGGGACCAAGAGACCCAGTACTTC. Amino acids: CASSRQRGDQETQYF.

There are many counts of this clonotype. This chain links TRBV15 with TRBJ2-3, with D perhaps TRBD2 (8 bases). Deletions cut 3 bases from V and 5 bases from J, with 30 bases between. CDR3 length: 20 residues. Per the germline V gene, CDR1 is LNHNV and CDR2 is YYDKDF (reference sequence). The CDR3 nucleotides read TGTGCCACCAGCAGTCCCCCGGGACTAGTCAGGGGGGGGGTGCAAGATACGCAGTATTTT. This translates into CATSSPPGLVRGGVQDTQYF.

V gene TRBV2 combines with J gene TRBJ2-3; 9 positions agree with TRBD1. CDR3 size: 16 residues. J gave up 5 bases and V 2 bases, and 8 bases lay outside the gene matches. Germline CDR1 and CDR2: SNHLY and FYNNEI. CDR3 sequence: CASSESQGQGRDTQYF. The CDR3 region has the DNA TGTGCCAGCAGTGAATCCCAGGGACAGGGTCGAGATACGCAGTATTTT.